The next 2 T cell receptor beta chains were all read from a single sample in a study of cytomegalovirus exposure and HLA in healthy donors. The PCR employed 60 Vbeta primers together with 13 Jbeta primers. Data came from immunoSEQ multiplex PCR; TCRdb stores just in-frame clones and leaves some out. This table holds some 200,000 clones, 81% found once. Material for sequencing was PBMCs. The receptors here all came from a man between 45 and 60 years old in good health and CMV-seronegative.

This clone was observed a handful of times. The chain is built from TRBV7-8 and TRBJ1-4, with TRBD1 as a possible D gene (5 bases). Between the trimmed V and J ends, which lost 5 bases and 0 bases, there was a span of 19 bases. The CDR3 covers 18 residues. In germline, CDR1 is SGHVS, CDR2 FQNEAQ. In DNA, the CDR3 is TGTGCCAGCAGCCCCCGGAAGGGGCTTCGAGCAACTAATGAAAAACTGTTTTTT. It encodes CASSPRKGLRATNEKLFF.

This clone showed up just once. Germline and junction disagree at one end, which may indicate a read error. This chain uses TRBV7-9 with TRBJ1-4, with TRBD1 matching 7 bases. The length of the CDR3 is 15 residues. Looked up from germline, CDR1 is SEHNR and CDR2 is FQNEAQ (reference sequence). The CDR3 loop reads CSSSLEQGRGEKLFF. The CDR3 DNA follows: TGTTCCAGCAGCTTAGAACAGGGGAGAGGTGAAAAACTGTTTTTT.